One and the same sample provided the 28 T cell receptor beta chains below, sequenced in a study of T cells in Graves' hyperthyroidism and ophthalmopathy (dated by TCRdb to about 2019). The method behind the library was multiplex PCR. The sequencing machine was an Illumina HiSeq 2000. Amplification of TCR beta CDR3 regions was carried out from RNA transcripts. A first-round RT-PCR of the TCR CDR3 used the HTBI primer set with the Qiagen OneStep RT-PCR kit. TCRdb trimmed public reads at Q25 via fastp, called clones via MiXCR and kept in-frame beta chains. Rows merge per CDR3 protein into single entries with the most common DNA and genes. In all, the sample holds approximately 400,000 distinct CDR3 sequences, and 14% of those were seen once. Clones ranked in the top ten supply about 19% of the sample. Sequenced sample: blood. The source of these receptors is a woman aged 30 to 39 with Graves' ophthalmopathy.

This clonotype was detected ten times or more. This rearrangement joins TRBV12-3 or TRBV12-4 to TRBJ2-3; TRBD1 aligns across 9 bases. The CDR3 contains 17 residues. The trim removed 6 bases at V and 3 bases at J, leaving 13 bases unmatched. This CDR3 is CASRSKPGTGTTDTQYF. The DNA of the CDR3 is TGTGCCAGCAGATCAAAACCCGGGACAGGGACGACAGATACGCAGTATTTT.

Ten or more counts support this clonotype. The J gene is TRBJ2-1, the V gene TRBV28; possibly TRBD2 for D (5 bases). This CDR3 is built from 13 residues. V lost 1 base to trimming and J lost 9 bases, with 10 bases between them. The germline V gene encodes CDR1 MDHEN and CDR2 SYDVKM. CDR3 sequence reads: CASSLFGGFEQFF. DNA for the CDR3: TGTGCCAGCAGTTTATTTGGCGGGTTTGAGCAGTTCTTC.

This clonotype has a count of ten or more. V usage is TRBV20-1 and J usage is TRBJ2-1; 8 positions agree with TRBD2. J lost 6 bases, V lost 6 bases, and 13 bases had no gene match. Per the germline V gene, CDR1 is DFQATT and CDR2 is SNEGSKA (reference sequence). CDR3 size: 15 residues. CDR3 loop: CSAIPLSGVGNEQFF. The CDR3, as DNA: TGCAGTGCCATCCCGCTTAGCGGGGTCGGCAATGAGCAGTTCTTC.

This clonotype was recorded many times. This chain uses TRBV3-1 with TRBJ2-2; D may be TRBD1 or TRBD2 (6 bases each). Germline lookup yields CDR1 LGHDT and CDR2 YNNKEL (reference sequence). V shed 1 base and J shed 4 bases, with 19 bases lying between them. CDR3 length equals 18 residues. Here the CDR3 DNA reads TGTGCCAGCAGCCAAGTGGCGGACTCCAGGGGAGGCACCGGGGAGCTGTTTTTT. It codes for CASSQVADSRGGTGELFF.

At least ten counts were recorded for this clonotype. The chain carries TRBV7-8 and TRBJ2-2; D gene unclear. Germline V lookup: CDR1 SGHVS, CDR2 FQNEAQ. The CDR3 is 13 amino acids. Trimming removed 5 bases at V and 0 bases at J, with 4 bases between. CDR3 bases: TGTGCCAGCAGCAGACCGAACACCGGGGAGCTGTTTTTT. It yields the protein CASSRPNTGELFF.

This clonotype was counted many times. The chain employs TRBV28 and TRBJ1-5, with D possibly TRBD1 on 6 matching bases. The CDR3 extends over 15 amino acids. The germline V gene has CDR1 MDHEN and CDR2 SYDVKM. The V gene lost 6 bases and the J gene lost 2 bases, with 14 bases spanning the gap. CDR3 protein: CASRWTVLGNQPQHF. The CDR3 nucleotides are TGTGCCAGCAGGTGGACAGTTTTAGGCAATCAGCCCCAGCATTTT.

This clonotype was seen ten or more times. DNA of the CDR3: TGTGCCAGCAGCCCATGGACGGGACTGAGCGAGACCCAGTACTTC. Amino acid sequence: CASSPWTGLSETQYF. V and J are TRBV11-2 and TRBJ2-5; D may be TRBD2 (6 bases). The CDR3 is 15 amino acids. CDR1 and CDR2 from the germline V gene are SGHAT and FQNNGV. V lost 5 bases, J lost 5 bases, and 18 bases lay in between.

The sample holds many counts of this clonotype. The chain recombines TRBV6-6 with TRBJ2-5, with D unresolved. The CDR3 runs 14 residues. Trimming left V 0 bases short and J 5 bases short, with 10 bases between. CDR1 and CDR2 from the germline V gene are MNHNY and SVGAGI (reference sequence). CDR3: CASSYSKVPETQYF. The DNA of the CDR3 is TGTGCCAGCAGTTACTCGAAAGTACCGGAGACCCAGTACTTC.

In this sample, this clonotype turned up many times. This chain links TRBV28 with TRBJ1-5; D is unclear. The CDR3 consists of 15 residues. Deletions cut 4 bases from V and 4 bases from J, with 14 bases between. CDR1 and CDR2 from the germline V gene are MDHEN and SYDVKM. CDR3 sequence reads: CASSWVGNPNQPQHF. Here the CDR3 DNA reads TGTGCCAGCAGTTGGGTTGGGAACCCAAATCAGCCCCAGCATTTT.

This sequence joins TRBV28 and TRBJ1-4; D might be TRBD1 (5 bases). The CDR3 extends over 17 amino acids. The germline gives CDR1 MDHEN, CDR2 SYDVKM. V was pared by 4 bases and J by 0 bases, with 15 bases between. The CDR3 DNA reads as TGTGCCAGCAGTTACCGACAGAAGCCTTCAACTAATGAAAAACTGTTTTTT. Protein sequence: CASSYRQKPSTNEKLFF.

This clonotype was detected ten times or more. J is TRBJ1-1 and V is TRBV7-3; a weak D match, TRBD1 (6 bases). Germline-derived CDR1 and CDR2 are SGHTA and FQGTGA. The V end lost 1 base, the J end lost 4 bases, and 7 bases lay between the germline ends. The CDR3 sequence is 13 residues long. This CDR3 is CASSLIGGTEAFF. CDR3 bases: TGTGCCAGCAGCTTAATAGGGGGCACTGAAGCTTTCTTT.

This clonotype was seen many times. V is TRBV30 and J is TRBJ2-2; D is unclear. Trimming stripped 1 base from V and 6 bases from J, with 3 bases between. The germline CDR1 and CDR2 sequences are GTSNPN and SVGIG (reference sequence). The CDR3 consists of 11 residues. This CDR3 is CAWSGSGELFF. CDR3 in DNA: TGTGCCTGGAGTGGGTCCGGGGAGCTGTTTTTT.

This clonotype was observed at least ten times. This chain connects TRBV27 to TRBJ2-3; 11 bases fit TRBD2. Per germline, CDR1 MNHEY and CDR2 SMNVEV (reference sequence). This CDR3 has 17 amino acids. V lost 6 bases to trimming and J lost 7 bases; unmatched junction nucleotides: 15. In nucleotides, the CDR3 is TGTGCCAGCAGACCTATAGCGGGGGGGCTCCGGTTGAATACGCAGTATTTT. Its translation: CASRPIAGGLRLNTQYF.

The J gene is TRBJ2-5, the V gene TRBV14, with 8 positions matching TRBD1. J gave up 2 bases and V 0 bases, and 2 bases lay outside the gene matches. This CDR3 contains 15 residues. Germline lookup yields CDR1 SGHDN and CDR2 FVKESK. The CDR3 DNA follows: TGTGCCAGCAGCCAAGACAGGGGGCTTCAAGAGACCCAGTACTTC. It specifies CASSQDRGLQETQYF.

This clonotype was seen many times. This chain connects TRBV9 to TRBJ2-5; D perhaps matches TRBD1 (5 bases). The germline V gene has CDR1 SGDLS and CDR2 YYNGEE. Trimming took 3 bases from V and 2 from J, leaving 17 bases between them. The CDR3 covers 16 residues. The CDR3 loop is CASSDLGWGLQETQYF. The CDR3 DNA reads as TGTGCCAGCAGCGACCTCGGGTGGGGCCTACAAGAGACCCAGTACTTC.

This clonotype was detected ten times or more. The CDR3 spells CASSDLTGSTEAFF. The CDR3 DNA reads TGTGCCAGCAGTGACCTGACAGGGTCAACTGAAGCTTTCTTT. The chain employs TRBV2 and TRBJ1-1; TRBD1 matches 7 bases. V shed 3 bases and J 5 bases; nucleotides not matched to a gene: 6. The CDR3 sequence is 14 residues long. The germline V gene has CDR1 SNHLY and CDR2 FYNNEI.

With respect to this clonotype: This may be a read error: a much more frequent sequence differs by one nucleotide. In DNA, the CDR3 is TGTGCCAGCAAAAGACAGGTCCATAAGCAGTTCTTC. Protein product: CASKRQVHKQFF. This chain joins TRBV6-2 or TRBV6-3 and TRBJ2-1, with a possible D match to TRBD1 (6 bases). Germline lookup yields CDR1 MNHEY and CDR2 SVGEGT. V lost 7 bases and J 11 bases, leaving 15 bases between the germline ends. The CDR3 consists of 12 residues.

This clonotype was seen at least ten times. The V gene is TRBV11-2, the J gene TRBJ1-2; D possibly corresponds to TRBD1 (5 bases). V was pared by 4 bases and J by 5 bases, with 23 bases between. Germline CDR1 SGHAT, CDR2 FQNNGV. The CDR3 length is 17 residues. Here the CDR3 reads CASSSDYPGLNRYGYTF. The CDR3 nucleotides read TGTGCCAGCAGCTCAGATTATCCAGGGCTAAATCGTTATGGCTACACCTTC.

This clonotype was recorded at least ten times. The chain uses TRBV3-1 and TRBJ2-5; 7 bases match TRBD1. Per the germline V gene, CDR1 is LGHDT and CDR2 is YNNKEL (reference sequence). The V segment lost 1 base and the J segment 4 bases; nucleotides outside the gene matches: 3. The CDR3 loop spans 14 amino acids. The CDR3 here is CASSQVTGTETQYF. For the CDR3, the DNA is TGTGCCAGCAGCCAAGTGACAGGGACAGAGACCCAGTACTTC.

The CDR3 sequence: CASTGTNSYEQYF. The CDR3, as DNA: TGTGCCAGTACCGGGACTAACTCCTACGAGCAGTACTTC. The V gene is TRBV19, the J gene TRBJ2-7; the match to TRBD2 covers 7 bases. CDR1 and CDR2 from the germline V gene are LNHDA and SQIVND (reference sequence). The CDR3 runs 13 residues. V lost 7 bases, J lost 0 bases, and 3 bases stayed unmatched.

In this sample, this clonotype turned up many times. As DNA, the CDR3 is TGTGCCTGGGGACTAGGGACCACCGGGGAGCTGTTTTTT. Its protein product is CAWGLGTTGELFF. The rearrangement links TRBV30 to TRBJ2-2, with 7 nucleotides matching TRBD2. The germline CDR1 and CDR2 sequences are GTSNPN and SVGIG (reference sequence). Trimming removed 5 bases from V and 4 bases from J; junction bases left unmatched: 4. The CDR3 has 13 residues.

Only a few counts were recorded for this clonotype. The chain combines TRBV6-5 with TRBJ2-3; D remains ambiguous. The V and J ends lost 2 bases and 1 base respectively, with 19 bases between them. Germline V gene data show CDR1 as MNHEY and CDR2 as SVGAGI. This CDR3 region has 18 residues. This CDR3 is CASSYDPAEVQGTDTQYF. CDR3 DNA sequence: TGTGCCAGCAGTTACGACCCCGCAGAGGTCCAAGGCACAGATACGCAGTATTTT.

Many counts were recorded for this clonotype. J is TRBJ2-2 and V is TRBV28; D not certain. Germline assignment: CDR1 MDHEN and CDR2 SYDVKM. The CDR3 spans 13 residues. V gave up 5 bases and J gave up 4 bases, with 8 bases separating them. Here the CDR3 DNA reads TGTGCCAGCAGTCTTCAAGTCACCGGGGAGCTGTTTTTT. It translates to CASSLQVTGELFF. Filled out from reference TRBV28 and TRBJ2-2, the complete variable domain reads DVKVTQSSRYLVKRTGEKVFLECVQDMDHENMFWYRQDPGLGLRLIYFSYDVKMKEKGDIPEGYSVSREKKERFSLILESASTNQTSMYLCASSLQVTGELFFGEGSRLTVL.

V is TRBV6-5 and J is TRBJ2-3; D unresolved. Germline-derived CDR1 and CDR2 are MNHEY and SVGAGI. V was cut by 2 bases and J by 2 bases, with 8 bases left in between. The CDR3 has 14 residues. CDR3 bases: TGTGCCAGCAGTTACGGGCAGAACACAGATACGCAGTATTTT. It codes for CASSYGQNTDTQYF.

This clonotype was observed a handful of times. This chain uses TRBV10-3 with TRBJ2-5; 7 positions match TRBD1. CDR3 length equals 13 residues. Germline V lookup: CDR1 ENHRY, CDR2 SYGVKD. With V trimmed by 8 bases and J by 5 bases, 8 bases remained unmatched. CDR3 sequence: CAIGKGAHETQYF. In nucleotides, the CDR3 is TGTGCCATCGGAAAGGGGGCGCATGAGACCCAGTACTTC.

As to this clonotype: A read error is possible here, since a much larger clone lies one base away. This chain connects TRBV7-2 to TRBJ1-4; D gene unclear. V gave up 7 bases and J gave up 3 bases, with 15 bases separating them. There are 15 residues in the CDR3. The germline CDR1 and CDR2 sequences are SGHTA and FQGNSA. The CDR3 nucleotides are TGTGCCAGCACCCCCCAAGGTGTATCTAATGAAAAACTGTTTTTT. It translates to CASTPQGVSNEKLFF.

This clonotype has ten or more counts. The rearrangement links TRBV6-1 to TRBJ2-1, with no clear D. The V gene's germline CDR1 is MNHNS and CDR2 SASEGT. V was pared by 7 bases and J by 3 bases, with 10 bases between. This CDR3 is 13 amino acids long. The CDR3: CASTDTFYNEQFF. The DNA for the CDR3 is TGTGCCAGCACCGACACATTCTACAATGAGCAGTTCTTC.

This clonotype was counted at least ten times. The V and J genes are TRBV25-1 and TRBJ1-2; TRBD1 matches 7 bases. The CDR3 has 16 amino acids. With 2 bases clipped from V and 4 bases from J, the junction kept 10 bases outside the gene matches. Germline assignment: CDR1 MGHDK and CDR2 SYGVNS. For the CDR3, the DNA is TGTGCCAGCAGTGAACCTACAGGGGCCTCCAGCTATGGCTACACCTTC. Its protein is CASSEPTGASSYGYTF.